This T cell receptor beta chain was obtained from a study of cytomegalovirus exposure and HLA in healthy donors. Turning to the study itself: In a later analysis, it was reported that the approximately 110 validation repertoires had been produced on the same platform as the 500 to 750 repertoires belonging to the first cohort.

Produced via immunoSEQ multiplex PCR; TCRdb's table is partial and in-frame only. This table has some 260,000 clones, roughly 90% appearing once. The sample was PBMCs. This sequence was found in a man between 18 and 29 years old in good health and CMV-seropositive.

In nucleotides, the CDR3 is TGCGCCAGCAGCCCCGGGGCAGAAGGGACCCAGTACTTC. Protein: CASSPGAEGTQYF. J is TRBJ2-5 and V is TRBV5-1, with D possibly being TRBD1 or TRBD2 (5 bases each). CDR1 and CDR2 from the germline V gene are SGHRS and YFSETQ. CDR3 size: 13 residues. V was trimmed by 4 bases and J by 7 bases, leaving 14 bases between them.